The source of this T cell receptor (beta chain) is a study of regulatory T cells in long-lasting Graves disease. Across the whole study: Disease was considered persistent Graves' disease after over 5 years of antithyroid drugs (with positive TSH receptor antibodies).

Time point of the sample: persistent/refractory GD, antithyroid drugs over 5 years with positive TRAb. After RNA was extracted from PBMCs, the TCR library was made from it. Peripheral blood, around 9.7 milliliters per patient, was collected in EDTA tubes. From germline, CDR1 is SGHTA and CDR2 FQGNSA. This CDR3 comprises 12 residues. J was trimmed by 8 bases and V by 5 bases; bases with no gene match: 5. According to the study, TCR beta libraries were built with iRepertoire HTBI primers and CDR3-region Arm-PCR. Via MiXCR, TCRdb re-called the multiplex PCR reads, giving one row per CDR3 protein. This repertoire shows about 310,000 distinct CDR3 sequences, roughly a fifth found once; its top ten account for just over 55%. This clonotype was observed at least ten times. Its antigen is undetermined. Findings and caveats of the study: Among persistent patients, a larger number of public clonotypes were shared (around 2,700) than among newly diagnosed patients (roughly 910). TRBV28, TRBJ1-2 and TRBJ2-5 were segments that persistent disease favored.

This material consisted of peripheral blood mononuclear cells (PBMCs), taken when the disease was refractory, from a patient treated with antithyroid drugs. V gene TRBV7-2 combines with J gene TRBJ2-5, with 7 positions matching TRBD2. This clonotype was sampled from a female donor with Graves disease. CDR3 in amino acids: CASSQSSGTQYF. The CDR3 DNA reads TGTGCCAGCAGCCAGTCTAGCGGAACCCAGTACTTC.